This T cell receptor beta chain comes out of a study of T cell responses to AZD1222 COVID-19 vaccine (dated by TCRdb to the early 2020s). Broadly, across the study: TCR sequencing covered some 250 trial participants: 207 given two doses of AZD1222 and some 25 given two doses of MenACWY control vaccine. Trial participants were enrolled into age subgroups of 18-55, 56-69 and 70-plus years, which contained around 140, 26 and 57 TCR-sequenced participants, respectively. Paper-wide results and their limitations: The 56-69-year group was small, and its depth increase did not reach significance, likely because of low power. Conclusions about previously exposed vaccinees are limited because only five to seven AZD1222 recipients were SARS-CoV-2 seropositive at baseline. After two AZD1222 doses, both the breadth and the depth of spike-specific TCRs were significantly higher than at day 0 and than in MenACWY recipients. Epitopes outside the regions mutated in the B.1.351 and B.1.1.7 variants were reportedly recognized by nearly half of the unique spike-specific TCRs. The whole spike protein was spanned by vaccine-associated CD4 TCRs, and dominant responses were seen in regions 160-218 and 743-854. Most participants were white British and females outnumbered males, and the authors suggested that clonal diversity may have been underestimated. Because no samples from the day 14 peak response were available, repertoires could be characterized only after the peak T cell response.

Remarks on this clone: The specificity of this receptor is unknown. Nothing much larger sits one base from this clone, and base qualities are not available.

Interpreted using the paper, the time point label stands for: baseline before first vaccination. The treatment or condition label, read with the paper, signifies: meningococcal conjugate vaccine given as trial control. Vaccinee samples came from UK trials COV001 and COV002, including a single-blind randomized controlled phase 2/3 trial of AZD1222 (ChAdOx1 nCoV-19) in healthy adults. Trial participant PBMC samples were collected at day 0 and day 28 after the second dose for TCRbeta chain sequencing. V and J lose 3 bases and 4 bases, and a span of 9 bases separates them. According to the germline V gene, CDR1 reads SGHTA and CDR2 reads FQGTGA. The CDR3, cysteine through phenylalanine, is 13 amino acids long. Kept here is only the CDR3 DNA, which spans 39 bases and is read in frame from base 1. The CDR3 regions of human TCRbeta chains were subjected to immunosequencing. In the original analysis: TCRs in the repertoires were matched against a reference library of SARS-CoV-2-specific TCRs that had been generated with the MIRA antigen-specificity platform. Breadth meant the fraction of unique TCRs that were SARS-CoV-2-associated, whereas depth meant the fraction of total T cells that were SARS-CoV-2-associated. Using the MIRA data, each spike-specific TCR was assigned both to the spike region to which the TCR was reactive and to a CD4 or CD8 class. Log10-transformed breadth and depth values were compared by one-way ANOVA with Sidak's multiple comparisons tests. In TCRdb, the immuneACCESS table is reduced to in-frame sequences with V and J assigned. These tables do not hold every clone; where another copy was compared, an unresolved V gene accounts for under half, and the others remain unexplained. D and trimming come from the DNA, and the V and J calls and clone size come from that table. The sample records about 93,000 clones, 89% of which are singletons. The ten biggest clones cover approximately 3% of the sample.

The starting material was peripheral blood, obtained on day 0 of MenACWY control vaccination. The clonotype was recovered from an adult in good health. Recombination joined TRBV7-3 with TRBJ2-5; possibly the D gene is TRBD2, per 6 matching bases. The nucleotide sequence reads as follows: TGTGCCAGCAGCTTTTCCGGGGGAGAGACCCAGTACTTC. It encodes CASSFSGGETQYF. Supplemented by the reference TRBV7-3 and TRBJ2-5 proteins around the CDR3, the complete variable domain is GAGVSQTPSNKVTEKGKYVELRCDPISGHTALYWYRQSLGQGPEFLIYFQGTGAADDSGLPNDRFFAVRPEGSVSTLKIQRTERGDSAVYLCASSFSGGETQYFGPGTRLLVL.